This T cell receptor beta chain was identified in a study of cytomegalovirus exposure and HLA in healthy donors. Germline V CDR1 and CDR2: SEHNR, FQNEAQ (reference sequence). The CDR3 is made up of 14 amino acids. Trimming stripped 3 bases from V and 5 bases from J, with 13 bases between. The PCR made use of 60 Vbeta and 13 Jbeta primers. Sequencing used immunoSEQ multiplex PCR; TCRdb keeps in-frame clones, though not all of them. The sample shows 150,000 to 200,000 clones, about 80% of them seen only once. The sample comprised PBMCs. This sequence was found in a man younger than 35 in good health and CMV-seropositive. The rearrangement uses TRBV7-9 and TRBJ1-1; tentative D call: TRBD1 (5 bases). The CDR3 nucleotides read TGTGCCAGCAGCTTGGATCCAGGGTATACTGAAGCTTTCTTT. Residues: CASSLDPGYTEAFF. The whole variable domain, remainder taken from reference TRBV7-9 and TRBJ1-1, is DTGVSQNPRHKITKRGQNVTFRCDPISEHNRLYWYRQTLGQGPEFLTYFQNEAQLEKSRLLSDRFSAERPKGSFSTLEIQRTEQGDSAMYLCASSLDPGYTEAFFGQGTRLTVV.